This T cell receptor beta chain was retrieved from a study of post-analysis software for immune sequencing data. Across the study: Relapsing-remitting, secondary progressive and progressive-relapsing forms of multiple sclerosis all featured among disease courses.

This clonotype was seen at least ten times. Incorporated into the TCR beta cDNA libraries were unique molecular identifiers, which served to reduce PCR and sequencing biases. TCRdb re-called the PCR reads with MiXCR, one entry per CDR3 protein. The sample consists of a few hundred thousand distinct CDR3 sequences, 30% to 45% of them appearing once. Sequenced: blood. The clonotype originates from a girl aged 5 to 17 with multiple sclerosis.

The CDR3 DNA sequence: TGTGCCAGCAGCTTTAGCGGGAGGGCGAATGAGCAGTTCTTC. This translates into CASSFSGRANEQFF. This chain uses TRBV7-9 with TRBJ2-1; the match to TRBD2 covers 11 bases. The J segment lost 7 bases and the V segment lost 3 bases, leaving 2 bases of the junction unmatched. Germline V gene data show CDR1 as SEHNR and CDR2 as FQNEAQ (reference sequence). The length of the CDR3 is 14 residues. The whole variable domain, remainder taken from reference TRBV7-9 and TRBJ2-1, is DTGVSQNPRHKITKRGQNVTFRCDPISEHNRLYWYRQTLGQGPEFLTYFQNEAQLEKSRLLSDRFSAERPKGSFSTLEIQRTEQGDSAMYLCASSFSGRANEQFFGPGTRLTVL.